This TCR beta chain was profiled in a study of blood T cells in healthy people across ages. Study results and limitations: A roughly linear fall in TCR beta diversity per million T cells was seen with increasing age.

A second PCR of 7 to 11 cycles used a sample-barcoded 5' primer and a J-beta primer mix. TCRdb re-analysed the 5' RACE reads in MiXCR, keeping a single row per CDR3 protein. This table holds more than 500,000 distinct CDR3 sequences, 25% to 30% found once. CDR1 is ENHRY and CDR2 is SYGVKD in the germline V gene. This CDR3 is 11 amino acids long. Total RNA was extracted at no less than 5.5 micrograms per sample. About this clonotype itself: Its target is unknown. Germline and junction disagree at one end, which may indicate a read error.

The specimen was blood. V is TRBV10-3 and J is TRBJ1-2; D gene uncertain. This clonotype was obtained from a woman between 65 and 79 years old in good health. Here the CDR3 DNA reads TGTGCCATCAGTGAGGGTGGCGGCTGCACCTTC. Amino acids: CAISEGGGCTF.